In this sample, the clone carrying this T cell receptor (beta chain) turned up a few times. What it binds is not known. These data belong to a study of graft-versus-host responses after intestinal transplantation. Study-wide background: Recipients were given multivisceral, liver-intestinal, or isolated intestinal transplants. After anti-thymocyte globulin induction, recipients took tacrolimus and steroids for approximately three years. Study-wide points: Peak circulating GvH clone levels tracked with early post-transplant HvG declines.

Assay used: immunoSEQ multiplex PCR; TCRdb lists only in-frame clones, some missing. The sample consists of more than 4,000 clones, around 70% of them appearing once. The source is a human patient who received an intestinal transplant, so some T cells may come from the graft donor. This specimen was PBMCs, taken 541 days after intestinal transplant.

The CDR3 sequence is CASSDGAGGPETQYF. For the CDR3, the DNA is TGTGCCAGCAGTGACGGTGCGGGGGGGCCAGAGACCCAGTACTTC. The chain uses TRBV6-4 and TRBJ2-5; 9 nucleotides line up with TRBD2. Germline loops: CDR1 MRHNA, CDR2 SNTAGT. The ends lost 2 bases at V and 4 bases at J; junction bases unmatched: 5. The CDR3 spans 15 residues.